A single sample gave rise to the 10 T cell receptor delta chains below, sequenced in a study of gamma-delta chains in newborns, infants, children. TCRdb re-called clones from the reads via CATT. The sample carries 8,500 to 10,000 delta-chain clones, approximately 22% recorded once. The sequenced sample was blood. These receptors were taken from a child who was a newborn, infant or young child, either healthy, febrile or measles-vaccinated (not recorded which).

This clone was seen a handful of times. The CDR3 sequence is CALGEPPWGIKLIF. CDR3 nucleotides: TGTGCTCTTGGGGAACCCCCCTGGGGGATAAAACTCATCTTT. The rearrangement uses TRDV1 and TRDJ1; TRDD3 aligns across 10 bases. V gave up 1 base and J gave up 8 bases; unmatched junction bases: 4. The CDR3 has 14 amino acids. Germline assignment: CDR1 TSWWSYY and CDR2 QGS.

The chain links TRDV2 to TRDJ1; 10 nucleotides line up with TRDD3. Losses at the gene ends were 0 bases for V and 3 bases for J; bases not matched to a gene: 12. Germline V gene data show CDR1 as GEAIGNYY and CDR2 as EKD. CDR3 size: 18 residues. CDR3 sequence (DNA): TGTGCCTGTGACACCGTCGGGGGGGGGATACGCTGGGCCGATAAACTCATCTTT. This sequence encodes CACDTVGGGIRWADKLIF.

With respect to this clone: A much larger clone lies a single base off, so this may be a read error. At the DNA level, this CDR3 is encoded by other sequences in the same sample as well. The chain has TRDV2 and TRDJ3; 9 nucleotides line up with TRDD3. CDR3 length equals 20 residues. Looked up from germline, CDR1 is GEAIGNYY and CDR2 is EKD. V lost 0 bases to trimming and J lost 3 bases; unmatched junction nucleotides: 11. The CDR3 nucleotides read TGTGCCTGTGACACCGTCGTCCGGGGGATACAGCTCTGGGACACCCGACAGATGTTTTTC. Its protein is CACDTVVRGIQLWDTRQMFF.

This clone appeared a few times. One end of the junction does not line up with germline, which may come from a read error. The gene calls are TRDV2 and TRDJ1, with D tentatively TRDD3 (5 bases). In germline, CDR1 is GEAIGNYY, CDR2 EKD. The CDR3 runs 22 residues. Here the CDR3 DNA reads TGTGCCTGTGACACCGTTCGACAACGTATTCCCACCCCGGATAAGGGATTCGATAAACTCACCTTT. Protein product: CACDTVRQRIPTPDKGFDKLTF.

The chain is built from TRDV2 and TRDJ1, with 9 positions matching TRDD3. Germline V gene sequence: CDR1 GEAIGNYY, CDR2 EKD. The junction had 7 bases not matched to a gene; V was cut back by 3 bases and J by 0 bases. This CDR3 region has 16 residues. The CDR3 sequence: CACDLLGDLHTDKLIF. DNA of the CDR3: TGTGCCTGTGACTTACTGGGGGACCTTCACACCGATAAACTCATCTTT.

Worth noting for this clone: This may be a read error, as it is one base from a much larger clone. This CDR3 is also generated by other DNA sequences in the sample. This sequence joins TRDV2 and TRDJ1, with D possibly matching TRDD3 (5 bases). Germline CDR1 GEAIGNYY, CDR2 EKD. The CDR3 has 15 amino acids. With 3 bases removed from V and 0 bases from J, the gap between germline ends came to 13 bases. DNA of the CDR3: TGTGCCTGTGACGGTCTGGGAAGATACACCGATAAACTCATCTTT. Protein sequence: CACDGLGRYTDKLIF.

In this sample, this clone turned up a few times. Other DNA sequences of this sample code for an identical CDR3. This rearrangement joins TRDV1 to TRDJ1; D tentatively fits TRDD2 or TRDD3 (6 bases each). The CDR3 consists of 22 residues. CDR1 and CDR2 from the germline V gene are TSWWSYY and QGS. The V and J ends lost 1 base and 0 bases respectively, with 30 bases between them. CDR3 in amino acids: CALGEPSVLRRGNPLYTDKLIF. For the CDR3, the DNA is TGTGCTCTTGGGGAACCGTCAGTCCTACGGAGGGGGAATCCTCTGTACACCGATAAACTCATCTTT.

This clone was recorded a few times. Other DNA sequences in the sample encode the same CDR3. The chain joins TRDV2 to TRDJ1; 13 nucleotides match TRDD3. The CDR3 has 15 amino acids. CDR1 is GEAIGNYY and CDR2 is EKD in the germline V gene. J was trimmed by 2 bases and V by 7 bases; bases with no gene match: 6. This CDR3 is CACDVLGDTTDKLIF. CDR3 nucleotides: TGTGCCTGCGACGTACTGGGGGATACGACCGATAAACTCATCTTT.

In this sample, this clone turned up a few times. V usage is TRDV2 and J usage is TRDJ1; 9 nucleotides line up with TRDD3. This CDR3 region has 16 residues. CDR1 and CDR2 (germline): GEAIGNYY, EKD. The junction had 8 bases not matched to a gene; V was cut back by 4 bases and J by 0 bases. The CDR3 DNA sequence: TGTGCCTGTGATCTACTGGGGGACCGAGACACCGATAAACTCATCTTT. This encodes CACDLLGDRDTDKLIF.

This chain connects TRDV2 to TRDJ3; the D gene is possibly TRDD3 (6 bases). CDR3 length: 21 residues. The V gene lost 0 bases and the J gene lost 0 bases, with 20 bases spanning the gap. From germline, CDR1 is GEAIGNYY and CDR2 EKD. For the CDR3, the DNA is TGTGCCTGTGACACCGTACGAGGGAGTGGGGGCCGCTCCTGGGACACCCGACAGATGTTTTTC. Its translation is CACDTVRGSGGRSWDTRQMFF.